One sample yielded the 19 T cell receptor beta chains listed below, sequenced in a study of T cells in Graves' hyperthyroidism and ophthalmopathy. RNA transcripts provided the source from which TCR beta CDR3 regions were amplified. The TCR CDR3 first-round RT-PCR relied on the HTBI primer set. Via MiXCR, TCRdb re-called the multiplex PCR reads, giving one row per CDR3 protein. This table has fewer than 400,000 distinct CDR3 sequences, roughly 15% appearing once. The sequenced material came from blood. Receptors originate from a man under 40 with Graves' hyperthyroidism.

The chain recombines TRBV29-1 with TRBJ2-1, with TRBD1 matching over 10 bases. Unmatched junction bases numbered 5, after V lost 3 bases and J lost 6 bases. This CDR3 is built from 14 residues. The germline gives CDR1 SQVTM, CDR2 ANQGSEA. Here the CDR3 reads CSVEGTGAINEQFF. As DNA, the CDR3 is TGCAGCGTTGAGGGGACAGGGGCGATCAATGAGCAGTTCTTC.

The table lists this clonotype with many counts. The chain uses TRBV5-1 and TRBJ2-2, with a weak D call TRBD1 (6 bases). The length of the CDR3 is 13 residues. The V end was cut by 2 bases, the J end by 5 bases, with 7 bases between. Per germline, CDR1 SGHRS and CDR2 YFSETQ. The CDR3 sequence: CASSFRGTGELFF. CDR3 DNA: TGCGCCAGCAGCTTCAGGGGTACCGGGGAGCTGTTTTTT.

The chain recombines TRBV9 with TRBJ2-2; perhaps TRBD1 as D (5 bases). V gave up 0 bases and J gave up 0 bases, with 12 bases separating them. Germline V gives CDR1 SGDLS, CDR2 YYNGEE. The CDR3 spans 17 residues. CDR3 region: CASSVGWARANTGELFF. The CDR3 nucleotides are TGTGCCAGCAGCGTAGGATGGGCCAGGGCGAACACCGGGGAGCTGTTTTTT. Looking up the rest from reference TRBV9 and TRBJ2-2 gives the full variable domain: DSGVTQTPKHLITATGQRVTLRCSPRSGDLSVYWYQQSLDQGLQFLIQYYNGEERAKGNILERFSAQQFPDLHSELNLSSLELGDSALYFCASSVGWARANTGELFFGEGSRLTVL.

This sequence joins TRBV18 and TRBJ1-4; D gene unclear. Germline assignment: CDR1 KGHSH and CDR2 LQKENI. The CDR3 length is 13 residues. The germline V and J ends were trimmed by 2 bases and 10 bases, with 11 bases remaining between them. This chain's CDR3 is CASSPGLEGKLFF. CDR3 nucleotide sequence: TGTGCCAGCTCACCAGGACTGGAAGGAAAACTGTTTTTT.

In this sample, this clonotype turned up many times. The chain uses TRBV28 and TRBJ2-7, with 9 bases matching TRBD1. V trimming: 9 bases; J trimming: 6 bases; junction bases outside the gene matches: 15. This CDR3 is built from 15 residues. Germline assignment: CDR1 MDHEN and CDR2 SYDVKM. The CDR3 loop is CASQTPGQGVGEQYF. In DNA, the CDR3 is TGTGCCAGTCAAACTCCGGGACAGGGAGTCGGCGAGCAGTACTTC.

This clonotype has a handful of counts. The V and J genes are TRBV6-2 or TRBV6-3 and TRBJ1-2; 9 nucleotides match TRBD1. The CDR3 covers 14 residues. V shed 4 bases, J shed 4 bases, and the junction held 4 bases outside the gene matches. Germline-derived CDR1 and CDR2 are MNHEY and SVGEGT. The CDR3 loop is CASSSGTGIYGYTF. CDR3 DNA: TGTGCCAGCAGTTCCGGGACAGGGATCTATGGCTACACCTTC.

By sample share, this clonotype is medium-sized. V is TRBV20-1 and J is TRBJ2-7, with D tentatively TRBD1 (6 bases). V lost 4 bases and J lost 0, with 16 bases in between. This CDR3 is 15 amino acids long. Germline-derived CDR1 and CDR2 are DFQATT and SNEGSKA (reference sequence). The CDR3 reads CSATPQQGSSYEQYF. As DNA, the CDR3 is TGCAGTGCTACGCCCCAACAGGGTAGCTCCTACGAGCAGTACTTC.

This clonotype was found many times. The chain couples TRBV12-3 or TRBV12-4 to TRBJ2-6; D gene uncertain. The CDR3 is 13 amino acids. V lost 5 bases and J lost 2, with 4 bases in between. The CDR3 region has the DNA TGTGCCAGCAGTCCGACTGGGGCCAACGTCCTGACTTTC. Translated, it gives CASSPTGANVLTF.

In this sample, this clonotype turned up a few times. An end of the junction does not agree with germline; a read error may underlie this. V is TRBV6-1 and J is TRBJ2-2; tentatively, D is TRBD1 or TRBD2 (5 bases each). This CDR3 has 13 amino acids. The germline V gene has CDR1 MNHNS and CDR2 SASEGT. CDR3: CASSGPPTGALFF. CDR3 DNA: TGTGCCAGCAGTGGTCCCCCCACCGGGGCGCTGTTTTTT.

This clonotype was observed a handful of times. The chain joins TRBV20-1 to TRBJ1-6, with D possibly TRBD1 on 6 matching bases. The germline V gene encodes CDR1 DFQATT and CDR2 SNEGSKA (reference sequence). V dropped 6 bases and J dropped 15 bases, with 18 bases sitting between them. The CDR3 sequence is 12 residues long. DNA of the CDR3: TGCAGTGCGCTCTCGGGACACCAGCGCCTCCACTTT. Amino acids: CSALSGHQRLHF.

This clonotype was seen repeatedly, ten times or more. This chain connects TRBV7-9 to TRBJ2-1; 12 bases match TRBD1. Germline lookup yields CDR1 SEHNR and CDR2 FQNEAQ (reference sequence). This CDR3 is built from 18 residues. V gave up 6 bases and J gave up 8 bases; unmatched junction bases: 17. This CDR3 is CASREQNRAGTGGYEQFF. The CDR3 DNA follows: TGTGCCAGCAGAGAACAAAACCGTGCCGGGACAGGGGGCTATGAGCAGTTCTTC.

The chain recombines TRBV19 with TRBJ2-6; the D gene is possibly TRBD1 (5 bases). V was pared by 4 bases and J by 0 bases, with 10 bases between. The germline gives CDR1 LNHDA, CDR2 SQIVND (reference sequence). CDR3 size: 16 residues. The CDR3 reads CASSTRQHSGANVLTF. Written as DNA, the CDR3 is TGTGCCAGTAGTACTCGACAGCACTCTGGGGCCAACGTCCTGACTTTC.

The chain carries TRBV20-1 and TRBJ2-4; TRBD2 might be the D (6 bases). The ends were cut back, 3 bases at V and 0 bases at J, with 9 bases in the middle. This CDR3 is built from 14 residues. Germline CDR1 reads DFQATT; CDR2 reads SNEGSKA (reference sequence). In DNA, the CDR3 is TGCAGTGCTAGTCGCGGGAAAGCCAAAAACATTCAGTACTTC. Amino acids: CSASRGKAKNIQYF.

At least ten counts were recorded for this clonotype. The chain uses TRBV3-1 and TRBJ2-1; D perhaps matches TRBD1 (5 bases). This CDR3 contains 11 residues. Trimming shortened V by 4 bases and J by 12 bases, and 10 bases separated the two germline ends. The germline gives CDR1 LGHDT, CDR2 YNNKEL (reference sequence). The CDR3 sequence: CASSLGHLQFF. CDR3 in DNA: TGTGCCAGCAGCCTCGGACATTTGCAGTTCTTC.

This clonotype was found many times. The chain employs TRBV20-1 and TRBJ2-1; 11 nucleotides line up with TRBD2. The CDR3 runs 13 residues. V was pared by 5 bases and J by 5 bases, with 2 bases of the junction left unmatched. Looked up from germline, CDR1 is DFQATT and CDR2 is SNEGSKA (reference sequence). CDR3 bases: TGCAGTGCTCAGACTAGCGGGAACAATGAGCAGTTCTTC. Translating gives CSAQTSGNNEQFF.

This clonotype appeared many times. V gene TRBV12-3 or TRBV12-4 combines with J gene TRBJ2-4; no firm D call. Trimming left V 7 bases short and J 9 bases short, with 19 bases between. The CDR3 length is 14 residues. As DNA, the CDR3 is TGTGCCAGCACGACCTCTCAGGCGGCCGGCATTCAGTACTTC. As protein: CASTTSQAAGIQYF.

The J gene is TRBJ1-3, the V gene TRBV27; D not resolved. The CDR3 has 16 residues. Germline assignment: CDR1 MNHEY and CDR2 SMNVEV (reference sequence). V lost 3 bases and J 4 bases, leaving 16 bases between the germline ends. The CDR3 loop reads CASSLRFPNRGNTIYF. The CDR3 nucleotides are TGTGCCAGCAGTTTGAGGTTCCCCAATAGAGGAAACACCATATATTTT.

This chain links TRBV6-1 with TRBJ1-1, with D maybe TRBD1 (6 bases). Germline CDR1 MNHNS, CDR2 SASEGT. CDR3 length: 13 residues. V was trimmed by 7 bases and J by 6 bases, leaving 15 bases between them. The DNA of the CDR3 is TGTGCCAGCAAAGGGGGAAGGGCTGCTGAAGCTTTCTTT. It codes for CASKGGRAAEAFF.

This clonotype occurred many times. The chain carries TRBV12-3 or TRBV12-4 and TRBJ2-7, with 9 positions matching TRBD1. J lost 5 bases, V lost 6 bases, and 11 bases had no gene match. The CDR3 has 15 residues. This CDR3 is CASRPGTGLGNEQYF. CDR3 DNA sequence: TGTGCCAGCAGGCCCGGGACAGGGCTCGGCAACGAGCAGTACTTC.